Below, one TCR beta chain is given with its context. What it recognizes is unknown. These data belong to a study of T cell repertoires in cytomegalovirus infection. V shed 1 base and J shed 6 bases, with 10 bases lying between them. The length of the CDR3 is 13 residues. MiXCR was run by TCRdb on the reads, yielding one entry per CDR3 protein. Altogether around 710,000 distinct CDR3 sequences are present, 25% to 35% being singletons, with the ten largest covering under 15%. This TCR was recovered from a human donor in good health (CMV status not recorded). Some clones in this sample may be carry-over from other donors' samples. This chain links TRBV12-3 or TRBV12-4 with TRBJ2-7, with D tentatively TRBD1 (6 bases). The sequenced sample was cultured CD8+ T cells from PBMCs, obtained from culture after CMV antigen stimulation. DNA for the CDR3: TGTGCCAGCAGTTTAGAGACAGGACTCGAGCAGTACTTC. The encoded protein is CASSLETGLEQYF.